Sequencing of this T cell receptor (beta chain) was carried out in a study of control samples from healthy donors and cancer patients. This clone was seen a single time. The CDR3 sequence is 15 residues long. Germline values: CDR1 KGHSH, CDR2 LQKENI. The trim removed 2 bases at V and 3 bases at J, leaving 6 bases unmatched. Some clones are missing from TCRdb's copy, which holds only in-frame ones; the method was immunoSEQ multiplex PCR. The sample carries just over 150,000 clones, about 94% recorded once. The source is a man over 45 in good health. Source material: blood. The V and J genes are TRBV18 and TRBJ2-7; 8 bases are shared with TRBD2. CDR3 region: CASSPGLAGVYEQYF. The DNA of the CDR3 is TGTGCCAGCTCACCAGGTCTAGCGGGTGTCTACGAGCAGTACTTC.